One TCR beta chain is described in this entry. Its matching antigen is unknown. These data are taken from a study of cytomegalovirus exposure and HLA in healthy donors. 60 Vbeta and 13 Jbeta primers were used in PCR. This table comes from immunoSEQ multiplex PCR, and its TCRdb copy is limited to in-frame clones, with some not included. This sample has under 150,000 clones, with about 75% found just once. Among the donors, all were healthy bone marrow donors. Study outcomes and limitations: Earlier results showed most TCR beta V segments being productive about 87% or about 30% of the time.

This TCR was sampled from a man aged 60-69 years in good health and CMV-seronegative. The sequencing input was PBMCs.

The CDR3 region is CASSPRVLRNTEAFF. The CDR3 nucleotides read TGTGCCAGCAGCCCCAGGGTGCTGAGGAACACTGAAGCTTTCTTT. The chain carries TRBV7-9 and TRBJ1-1; TRBD1 is a possible D gene (5 bases). CDR3 length: 15 residues. Per the germline V gene, CDR1 is SEHNR and CDR2 is FQNEAQ (reference sequence). V shed 5 bases and J shed 1 base, with 14 bases lying between them. The variable domain in full, completed from reference TRBV7-9 and TRBJ1-1, reads DTGVSQNPRHKITKRGQNVTFRCDPISEHNRLYWYRQTLGQGPEFLTYFQNEAQLEKSRLLSDRFSAERPKGSFSTLEIQRTEQGDSAMYLCASSPRVLRNTEAFFGQGTRLTVV.